This TCR beta chain derives from a study of OX40 agonist ivuxolimab in advanced cancers. Study overall: With ivuxolimab, an agonistic anti-OX40 (CD134) antibody, patients were treated.

Sequenced by immunoSEQ multiplex PCR; TCRdb stores in-frame clones only, minus some. Of about 59,000 clones in the sample, approximately 91% were seen once. This receptor was identified in an adult with an advanced solid tumor such as melanoma, head and neck, liver or kidney cancer. Sequenced material: CD4+ or CD8+ T cells sorted from blood, taken in a trial of the OX40 agonist ivuxolimab.

Here the CDR3 reads CASSYIGVGYQPQHF. The CDR3 DNA is TGTGCCAGCAGTTACATAGGAGTCGGGTATCAGCCCCAGCATTTT. The rearrangement uses TRBV6-5 and TRBJ1-5, with D uncertain. This CDR3 contains 15 residues. Germline CDR1 MNHEY, CDR2 SVGAGI. Trimming took off 2 bases at V and 5 bases at J, with 13 bases between the two ends.